The rows below give T cell receptor beta chains drawn from one sample of a study of CD8 T cells in Susac syndrome. TCRdb reprocessed the immunoSEQ multiplex PCR reads via MiXCR and lists one record per CDR3 protein. This sample yields about 130,000 distinct CDR3 sequences, of which around 95% are seen a single time; about 0.18% belongs to the top ten. The sequencing input was CD8+ T cells from PBMCs. These receptors all come from a human donor with Susac syndrome. CDR3s include the opening cysteine and the closing phenylalanine or tryptophan.

v_gene: TRBV20-1; CDR3aa: CSARTPNTGELFF
v_gene: TRBV4-1; CDR3aa: CASSQDGNEQYF
v_gene: TRBV12-3/TRBV12-4; CDR3aa: CASSRTAGDGYTF
v_gene: TRBV4-2; CDR3aa: CASSHPSIGRDFYEQYF
v_gene: TRBV3-1; CDR3aa: CASSQVTQGAGGYTF
v_gene: TRBV29-1; CDR3aa: CSVAEGTYEQYF
v_gene: TRBV30; CDR3aa: CAWSTGASNTEAFF
v_gene: TRBV19; CDR3aa: CASGTGEGYEQYF
v_gene: TRBV27; CDR3aa: CASSLPAGGYNEQFF
v_gene: TRBV7-8; CDR3aa: CASSRGVVGGNQPQHF
v_gene: TRBV29-1; CDR3aa: CSVASGSGDEQYF
v_gene: TRBV19; CDR3aa: CASSIGTSGSRVQETQYF
v_gene: TRBV13; CDR3aa: CASSDTLNRELAKNIQYF
v_gene: TRBV27; CDR3aa: CASSSGGANVLTF
v_gene: TRBV30; CDR3aa: CAWSVIVKGLYEQYF
v_gene: TRBV27; CDR3aa: CASSLSSNTDTQYF
v_gene: TRBV20-1; CDR3aa: CSAAVWGLGGANVLTF
v_gene: TRBV5-1; CDR3aa: CASSPESEDQETQYF
v_gene: TRBV7-6; CDR3aa: CASSPGAGYNEQFF
v_gene: TRBV6-5; CDR3aa: CASVPSGVNYGYTF
v_gene: TRBV27; CDR3aa: CASSFGTDNQPQHF
v_gene: TRBV29-1; CDR3aa: CSVEAGLAKNIQYF
v_gene: TRBV5-1; CDR3aa: CASQLAGSYNEQFF
v_gene: TRBV5-4; CDR3aa: CASSLRGQAADTQYF
v_gene: TRBV28; CDR3aa: CASSLSAGGTLSDEQFF
v_gene: TRBV30; CDR3aa: CANGQGIEQYF
v_gene: TRBV9; CDR3aa: CASSVGESAYEQYF
v_gene: TRBV30; CDR3aa: CACTPHYRVFDEQFF
v_gene: TRBV4-2; CDR3aa: CASSLGTGGADIQYF
v_gene: TRBV10-1; CDR3aa: CASSTTKTGELFF
v_gene: TRBV12-3/TRBV12-4; CDR3aa: CASSFIALTAGLGDNEQFF
v_gene: TRBV13; CDR3aa: CASSPSRDGYGYTF
v_gene: TRBV30; CDR3aa: CAWSRQPQHF
v_gene: TRBV27; CDR3aa: CASSLPFPGTSGGKSSYNEQFF
v_gene: TRBV28; CDR3aa: CASSQPQVNSNQPQHF
v_gene: TRBV20-1; CDR3aa: CSARGPERGLAEAFF
v_gene: TRBV5-1; CDR3aa: CASSRTGETYEQYF
v_gene: TRBV7-9; CDR3aa: CASSLEDSFNIQYF
v_gene: TRBV5-1; CDR3aa: CASSLEGIKYGYTF
v_gene: TRBV3-1; CDR3aa: CASSQELREGPFEYNEQFF
v_gene: TRBV29-1; CDR3aa: CSIEAPNNYGYTF
v_gene: TRBV13; CDR3aa: CASSSSSGEQYF
v_gene: TRBV20-1; CDR3aa: CSARDLTRSYEQYF
v_gene: TRBV7-8; CDR3aa: CASSWTGTGDTQYF
v_gene: TRBV4-1; CDR3aa: CASSQDKTEAFF
v_gene: TRBV4-1; CDR3aa: CASSQEDRSTDTQYF
v_gene: TRBV20-1; CDR3aa: CSAGMVAGELFF
v_gene: TRBV5-1; CDR3aa: CASSLRQNNEQFF
v_gene: TRBV6-5; CDR3aa: CASSSGTYNEQFF
v_gene: TRBV4-1; CDR3aa: CASSPNGQGGTNQPQHF